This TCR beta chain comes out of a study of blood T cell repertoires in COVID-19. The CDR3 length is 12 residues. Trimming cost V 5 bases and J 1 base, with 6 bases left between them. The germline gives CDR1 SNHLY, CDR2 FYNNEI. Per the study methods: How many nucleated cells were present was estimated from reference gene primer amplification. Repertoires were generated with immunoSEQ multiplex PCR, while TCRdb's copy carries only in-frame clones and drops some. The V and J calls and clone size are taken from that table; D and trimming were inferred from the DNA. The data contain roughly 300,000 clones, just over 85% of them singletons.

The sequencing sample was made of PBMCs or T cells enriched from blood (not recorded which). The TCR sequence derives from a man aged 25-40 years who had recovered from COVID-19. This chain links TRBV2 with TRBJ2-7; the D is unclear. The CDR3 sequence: CASSRGSYEQYF. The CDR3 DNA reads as TGTGCCAGCAGTCGCGGATCCTACGAGCAGTACTTC.